This TCR beta chain was identified during a study of cytomegalovirus exposure and HLA in healthy donors. J lost 1 base, V lost 5 bases, and 4 bases had no gene match. Germline CDR1 reads LGHNA; CDR2 reads YSLEER. The CDR3 extends over 14 amino acids. The primer mix had 60 Vbeta and 13 Jbeta primers. The assay was immunoSEQ multiplex PCR, and TCRdb's table has in-frame clones only and misses some. In the table there are more than 110,000 clones, over 60% of which are singletons. The chain employs TRBV4-3 and TRBJ2-7; TRBD1 matches at 8 bases. The TCR comes from a male donor in good health and CMV-seropositive. Sequences were obtained from PBMCs. This CDR3 is CASSLGTGSYEQYF. The CDR3 DNA reads as TGCGCCAGCAGCTTAGGGACAGGTTCCTACGAGCAGTACTTC.